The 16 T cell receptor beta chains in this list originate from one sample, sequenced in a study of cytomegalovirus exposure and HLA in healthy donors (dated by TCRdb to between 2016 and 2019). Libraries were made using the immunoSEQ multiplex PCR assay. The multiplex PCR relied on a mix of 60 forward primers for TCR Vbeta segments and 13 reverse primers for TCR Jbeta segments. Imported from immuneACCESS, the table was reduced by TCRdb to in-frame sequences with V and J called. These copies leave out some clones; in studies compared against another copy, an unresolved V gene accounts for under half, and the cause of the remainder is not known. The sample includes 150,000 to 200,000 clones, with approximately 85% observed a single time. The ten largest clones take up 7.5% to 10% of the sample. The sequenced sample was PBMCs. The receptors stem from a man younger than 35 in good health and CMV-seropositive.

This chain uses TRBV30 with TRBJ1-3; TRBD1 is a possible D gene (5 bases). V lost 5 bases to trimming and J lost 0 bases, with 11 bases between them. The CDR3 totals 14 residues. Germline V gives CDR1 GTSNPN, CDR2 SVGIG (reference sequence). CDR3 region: CAWAGLHSGNTIYF. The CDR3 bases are TGTGCCTGGGCAGGGTTACACTCTGGAAACACCATATATTTT.

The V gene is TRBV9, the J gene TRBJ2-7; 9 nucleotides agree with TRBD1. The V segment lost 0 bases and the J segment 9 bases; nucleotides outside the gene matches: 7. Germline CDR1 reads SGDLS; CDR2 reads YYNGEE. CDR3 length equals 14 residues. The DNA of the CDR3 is TGTGCCAGCAGCGTAGAGACAGGGGGAGGGTGGCAGTACTTC. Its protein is CASSVETGGGWQYF.

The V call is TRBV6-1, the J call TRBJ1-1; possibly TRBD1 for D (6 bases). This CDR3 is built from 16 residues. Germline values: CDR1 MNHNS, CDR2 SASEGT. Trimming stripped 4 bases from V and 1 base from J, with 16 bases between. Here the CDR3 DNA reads TGTGCCAGCAGTGCCCGCGGACAGACCCAGAACACTGAAGCTTTCTTT. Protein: CASSARGQTQNTEAFF.

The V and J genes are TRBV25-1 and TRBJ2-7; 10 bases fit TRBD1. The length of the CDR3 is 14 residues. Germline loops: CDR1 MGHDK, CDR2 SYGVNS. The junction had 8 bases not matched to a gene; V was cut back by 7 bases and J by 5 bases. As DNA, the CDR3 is TGTGCCAGCAACAACGACAGGGGGCTGGACGAGCAGTACTTC. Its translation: CASNNDRGLDEQYF.

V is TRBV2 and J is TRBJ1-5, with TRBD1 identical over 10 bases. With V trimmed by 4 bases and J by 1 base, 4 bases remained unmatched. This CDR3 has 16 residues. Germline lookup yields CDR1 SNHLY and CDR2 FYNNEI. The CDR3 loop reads CASSGQGALSNQPQHF. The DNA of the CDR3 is TGTGCCAGCAGTGGACAGGGGGCGCTGAGCAATCAGCCCCAGCATTTT.

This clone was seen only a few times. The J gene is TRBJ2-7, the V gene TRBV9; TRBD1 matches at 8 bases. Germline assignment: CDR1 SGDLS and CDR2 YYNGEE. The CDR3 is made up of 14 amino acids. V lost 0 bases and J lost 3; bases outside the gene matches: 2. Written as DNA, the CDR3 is TGTGCCAGCAGCGTAGGGGGGACAGGCTACGAGCAGTACTTC. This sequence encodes CASSVGGTGYEQYF.

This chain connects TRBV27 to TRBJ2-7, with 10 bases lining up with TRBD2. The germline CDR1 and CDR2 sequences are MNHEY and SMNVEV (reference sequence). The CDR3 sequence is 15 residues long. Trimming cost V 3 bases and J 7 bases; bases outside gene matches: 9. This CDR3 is CASSFGSSGGNEQYF. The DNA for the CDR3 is TGTGCCAGCAGTTTTGGGAGTAGCGGGGGGAATGAGCAGTACTTC.

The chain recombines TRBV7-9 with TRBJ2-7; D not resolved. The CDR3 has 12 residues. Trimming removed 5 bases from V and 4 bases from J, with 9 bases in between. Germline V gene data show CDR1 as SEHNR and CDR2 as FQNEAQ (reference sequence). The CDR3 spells CASSHTSYEQYF. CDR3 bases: TGTGCCAGCAGCCACACAAGTTACGAGCAGTACTTC.

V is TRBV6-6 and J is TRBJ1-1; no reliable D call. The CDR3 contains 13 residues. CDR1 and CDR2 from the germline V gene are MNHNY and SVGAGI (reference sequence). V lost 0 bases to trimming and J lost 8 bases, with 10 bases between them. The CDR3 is CASSYSSQTEAFF. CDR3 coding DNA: TGTGCCAGCAGTTACTCGAGCCAGACAGAAGCTTTCTTT.

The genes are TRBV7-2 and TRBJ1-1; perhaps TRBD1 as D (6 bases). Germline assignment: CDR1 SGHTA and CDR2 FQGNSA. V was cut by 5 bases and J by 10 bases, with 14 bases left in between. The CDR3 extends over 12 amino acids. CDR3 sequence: CASSPPWGPAFF. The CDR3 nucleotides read TGTGCCAGCAGCCCTCCCTGGGGGCCAGCTTTCTTT.

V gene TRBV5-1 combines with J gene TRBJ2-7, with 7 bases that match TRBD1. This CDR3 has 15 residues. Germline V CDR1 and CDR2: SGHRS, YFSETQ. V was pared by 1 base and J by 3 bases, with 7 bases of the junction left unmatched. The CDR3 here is CASSLLPGQIYEQYF. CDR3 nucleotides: TGCGCCAGCAGCTTGCTTCCGGGACAGATCTACGAGCAGTACTTC.

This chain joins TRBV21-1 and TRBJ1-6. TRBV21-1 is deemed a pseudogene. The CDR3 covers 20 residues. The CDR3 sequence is CASSKDWQVSATSRGSPLHF. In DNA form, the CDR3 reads TGTGCCAGCAGCAAAGACTGGCAGGTTTCTGCCACGTCACGGGGTTCACCCCTCCACTTT.

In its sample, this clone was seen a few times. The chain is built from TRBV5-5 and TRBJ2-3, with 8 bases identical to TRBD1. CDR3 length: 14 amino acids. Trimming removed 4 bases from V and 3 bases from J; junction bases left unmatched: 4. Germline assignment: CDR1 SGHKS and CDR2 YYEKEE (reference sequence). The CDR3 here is CASSQDRVTDTQYF. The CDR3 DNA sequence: TGTGCCAGCAGCCAGGACAGGGTAACAGATACGCAGTATTTT. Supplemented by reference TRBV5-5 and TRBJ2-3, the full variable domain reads DAGVTQSPTHLIKTRGQQVTLRCSPISGHKSVSWYQQVLGQGPQFIFQYYEKEERGRGNFPDRFSARQFPNYSSELNVNALLLGDSALYLCASSQDRVTDTQYFGPGTRLTVL.

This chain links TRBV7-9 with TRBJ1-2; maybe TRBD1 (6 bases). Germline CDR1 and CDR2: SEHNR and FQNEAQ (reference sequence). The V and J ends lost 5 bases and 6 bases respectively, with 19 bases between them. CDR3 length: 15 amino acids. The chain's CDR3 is CASSPGQSIIHGYTF. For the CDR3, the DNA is TGTGCCAGCAGCCCTGGACAGTCTATTATTCATGGCTACACCTTC.

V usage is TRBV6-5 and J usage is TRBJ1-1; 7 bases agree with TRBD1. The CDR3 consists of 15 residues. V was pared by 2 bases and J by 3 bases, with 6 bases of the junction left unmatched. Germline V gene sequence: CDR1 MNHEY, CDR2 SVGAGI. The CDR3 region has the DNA TGTGCCAGCAGTTACGGAGTAGGGACAGACACTGAAGCTTTCTTT. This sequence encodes CASSYGVGTDTEAFF.

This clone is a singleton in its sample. Here the CDR3 DNA reads TGTGCCAGCAGCCCAAGCCCTAGCAACGAGCAGTACTTC. Encoded protein: CASSPSPSNEQYF. The chain carries TRBV7-3 and TRBJ2-7; D may be TRBD2 (5 bases). This CDR3 spans 13 amino acids. Looked up from germline, CDR1 is SGHTA and CDR2 is FQGTGA. Trimming stripped 5 bases from V and 5 bases from J, with 13 bases between.